These T cell receptor beta chains were read from a single sample in a study of T-cell memory formation after mild COVID-19. Using its own MiXCR run on the 5' RACE reads, TCRdb lists one record per CDR3 protein. Of tens of thousands of distinct CDR3 sequences in the sample, about 15% were seen once. The sample consisted of PBMCs or a T cell subset sorted from them (not recorded which). The receptor set was obtained from a man aged 18 to 29 who had mild COVID-19 (a few samples of this study predate the infection). Cell type and time point are not known. Both conserved end residues are part of each CDR3. D genes are given only for firm matches. Expanded clones get a size class; other rows say once, few or many, or leave the size out.

cdr3_aa: CASSYRLIETQYF; cdr3_nt: TGTGCCAGCAGCTACAGGTTGATCGAGACCCAGTACTTC; d_call: -; clone_size: -; j_call: TRBJ2-5; v_call: TRBV9
cdr3_aa: CASSPGVSEAFF; cdr3_nt: TGTGCCAGCAGTCCAGGGGTCTCTGAAGCTTTCTTT; d_call: -; clone_size: once; j_call: TRBJ1-1; v_call: TRBV6-6
cdr3_aa: CAWSSLGLPTDTQYF; cdr3_nt: TGTGCCTGGAGTAGCCTAGGGCTACCCACAGATACGCAGTATTTT; d_call: -; clone_size: -; j_call: TRBJ2-3; v_call: TRBV30
cdr3_aa: CASEGGTEAFF; cdr3_nt: TGTGCTAGTGAGGGGGGAACTGAAGCTTTCTTT; d_call: -; clone_size: few; j_call: TRBJ1-1; v_call: TRBV12-5
cdr3_aa: CASSDPPGRTRTDTQYF; cdr3_nt: TGTGCCAGCAGCGACCCGCCGGGCAGGACCCGCACAGATACGCAGTATTTT; d_call: -; clone_size: -; j_call: TRBJ2-3; v_call: TRBV9
cdr3_aa: CASGTPGAEAFF; cdr3_nt: TGTGCCAGCGGGACTCCCGGCGCTGAAGCTTTCTTT; d_call: -; clone_size: -; j_call: TRBJ1-1; v_call: TRBV6-1
cdr3_aa: CATRGGSYEQYF; cdr3_nt: TGTGCCACCAGGGGCGGCTCCTACGAGCAGTACTTC; d_call: -; clone_size: -; j_call: TRBJ2-7; v_call: TRBV7-9
cdr3_aa: CASSLADRGGDTQYF; cdr3_nt: TGTGCCAGCAGCTTAGCGGACAGGGGAGGAGATACGCAGTATTTT; d_call: TRBD1; clone_size: many; j_call: TRBJ2-3; v_call: TRBV7-8
cdr3_aa: CASSTRGETTDTQYF; cdr3_nt: TGTGCCAGCAGCACTCGGGGGGAAACCACAGATACGCAGTATTTT; d_call: TRBD2; clone_size: -; j_call: TRBJ2-3; v_call: TRBV7-6
cdr3_aa: CASSSLPRDRNYGYTF; cdr3_nt: TGTGCCAGCAGCTCACTCCCTCGGGACAGAAACTATGGCTACACCTTC; d_call: TRBD1; clone_size: few; j_call: TRBJ1-2; v_call: TRBV7-2
cdr3_aa: CASSLGQPTDTQYF; cdr3_nt: TGTGCCAGCAGCTTAGGTCAGCCTACAGATACGCAGTATTTT; d_call: -; clone_size: few; j_call: TRBJ2-3; v_call: TRBV7-6
cdr3_aa: CASSWDRNDEQFF; cdr3_nt: TGCGCCAGCAGCTGGGACAGGAACGATGAGCAGTTCTTC; d_call: TRBD1; clone_size: -; j_call: TRBJ2-1; v_call: TRBV5-1
cdr3_aa: CASSLFGGEKLFF; cdr3_nt: TGTGCCAGCAGTTTATTCGGCGGGGAAAAACTGTTTTTT; d_call: -; clone_size: -; j_call: TRBJ1-4; v_call: TRBV27
cdr3_aa: CASIRGTSGTEAFF; cdr3_nt: TGTGCCAGTATCCGGGGGACCTCGGGGACTGAAGCTTTCTTT; d_call: -; clone_size: -; j_call: TRBJ1-1; v_call: TRBV19
cdr3_aa: CSAAPSGGRTDTQYF; cdr3_nt: TGCAGCGCCGCCCCGAGCGGGGGGAGAACAGATACGCAGTATTTT; d_call: TRBD2; clone_size: -; j_call: TRBJ2-3; v_call: TRBV29-1
cdr3_aa: CASSQVGGSDTQYF; cdr3_nt: TGCGCCAGCAGCCAAGTAGGAGGGTCAGATACGCAGTATTTT; d_call: -; clone_size: few; j_call: TRBJ2-3; v_call: TRBV4-1
cdr3_aa: CASGYGDQPQHF; cdr3_nt: TGTGCCAGCGGGTACGGGGATCAGCCCCAGCATTTT; d_call: -; clone_size: -; j_call: TRBJ1-5; v_call: TRBV7-2
cdr3_aa: CASSWGVSYEQYF; cdr3_nt: TGTGCCAGCAGTTGGGGAGTTTCCTACGAGCAGTACTTC; d_call: -; clone_size: few; j_call: TRBJ2-7; v_call: TRBV28
cdr3_aa: CASSFNRGHNQPQHF; cdr3_nt: TGTGCCAGCAGTTTTAACAGGGGCCACAATCAGCCCCAGCATTTT; d_call: TRBD1; clone_size: few; j_call: TRBJ1-5; v_call: TRBV27
cdr3_aa: CASSPLTGTDYANYGYTF; cdr3_nt: TGTGCCAGCAGTCCCCTCACCGGGACAGATTACGCTAACTATGGCTACACCTTC; d_call: TRBD1; clone_size: -; j_call: TRBJ1-2; v_call: TRBV12-3/TRBV12-4
cdr3_aa: CASSLGDMDGRALTF; cdr3_nt: TGTGCCAGCAGCTTGGGTGACATGGATGGACGGGCCCTGACTTTC; d_call: -; clone_size: few; j_call: TRBJ2-6; v_call: TRBV7-3
cdr3_aa: CASSFSGRNEQFF; cdr3_nt: TGTGCCAGCAGCTTTAGCGGGAGAAATGAGCAGTTCTTC; d_call: TRBD2; clone_size: -; j_call: TRBJ2-1; v_call: TRBV7-2
cdr3_aa: CASSPSSKGYKLFF; cdr3_nt: TGTGCCAGCAGCCCATCTTCGAAAGGGTATAAACTGTTTTTT; d_call: -; clone_size: -; j_call: TRBJ1-4; v_call: TRBV7-2
cdr3_aa: CASSETSGGQETQYF; cdr3_nt: TGTGCCAGCAGTGAGACTAGCGGGGGGCAAGAGACCCAGTACTTC; d_call: TRBD2; clone_size: -; j_call: TRBJ2-5; v_call: TRBV2
cdr3_aa: CASSQGLAGLTDTQYF; cdr3_nt: TGTGCCAGCAGCCAGGGACTAGCGGGACTCACAGATACGCAGTATTTT; d_call: TRBD2; clone_size: -; j_call: TRBJ2-3; v_call: TRBV7-2
cdr3_aa: CASSLFGAGETQYF; cdr3_nt: TGTGCCAGCAGTTTGTTTGGGGCGGGAGAGACCCAGTACTTC; d_call: -; clone_size: -; j_call: TRBJ2-5; v_call: TRBV28
cdr3_aa: CASSLSAANYGYTF; cdr3_nt: TGTGCCAGCAGCTTATCGGCAGCTAACTATGGCTACACCTTC; d_call: -; clone_size: few; j_call: TRBJ1-2; v_call: TRBV13